The entry that follows covers one TCR beta chain sequence. The data derive from a study of T cells after yellow fever vaccination. Study-level information: Some fractions had low cell numbers, and these were prepared with SMART-Seq v4 Ultra Low Input.

TCRdb passed the 5' RACE reads through MiXCR, listing each CDR3 protein once. Of approximately 85,000 distinct CDR3 sequences in the sample, less than 15% were seen once. The CDR3 contains 15 residues. V lost 0 bases to trimming and J lost 4 bases, with 9 bases between them. CDR1 and CDR2 from the germline V gene are SGHAT and FQNNGV. This sample comprised CD8+ T cells not binding an NS4B(214-222) dextramer, sorted from PBMCs, obtained less than 25 days after the first yellow fever vaccination. The clonotype comes from a man younger than 35 who received the YFV17D yellow fever vaccine. This chain connects TRBV11-2 to TRBJ1-4; the D is unclear. DNA for the CDR3: TGTGCCAGCAGCTTAGAGGCAGGTTTTAATGAAAAACTGTTTTTT. Its translation is CASSLEAGFNEKLFF.